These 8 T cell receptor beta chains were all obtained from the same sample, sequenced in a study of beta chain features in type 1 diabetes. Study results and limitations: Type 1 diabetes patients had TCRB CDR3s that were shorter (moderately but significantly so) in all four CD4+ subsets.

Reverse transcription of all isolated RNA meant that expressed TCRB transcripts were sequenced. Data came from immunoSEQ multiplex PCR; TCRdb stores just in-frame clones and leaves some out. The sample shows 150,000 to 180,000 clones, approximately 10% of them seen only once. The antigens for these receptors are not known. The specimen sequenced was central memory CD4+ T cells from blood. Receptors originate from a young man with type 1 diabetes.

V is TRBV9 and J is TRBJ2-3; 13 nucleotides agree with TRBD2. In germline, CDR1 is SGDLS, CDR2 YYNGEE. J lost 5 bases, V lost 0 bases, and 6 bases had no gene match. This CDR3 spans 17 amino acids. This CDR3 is CASSVELAGGSEDTQYF. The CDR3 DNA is TGTGCCAGCAGCGTAGAACTAGCGGGAGGGTCCGAAGATACGCAGTATTTT.

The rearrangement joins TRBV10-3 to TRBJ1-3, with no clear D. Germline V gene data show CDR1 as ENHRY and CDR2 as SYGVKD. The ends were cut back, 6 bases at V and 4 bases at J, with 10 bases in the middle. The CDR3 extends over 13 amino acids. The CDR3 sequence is CAISLVVGNTIYF. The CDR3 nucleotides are TGTGCCATCAGCCTGGTAGTGGGAAACACCATATATTTT.

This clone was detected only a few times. The CDR3 sequence: CASSTTSGQIYEQYF. The CDR3 nucleotides are TGTGCCAGCAGTACCACCTCAGGACAGATCTACGAGCAGTACTTC. The chain couples TRBV28 to TRBJ2-7; D might be TRBD1 (6 bases). V lost 5 bases and J 3 bases, leaving 17 bases between the germline ends. The germline gives CDR1 MDHEN, CDR2 SYDVKM. This CDR3 contains 15 residues.

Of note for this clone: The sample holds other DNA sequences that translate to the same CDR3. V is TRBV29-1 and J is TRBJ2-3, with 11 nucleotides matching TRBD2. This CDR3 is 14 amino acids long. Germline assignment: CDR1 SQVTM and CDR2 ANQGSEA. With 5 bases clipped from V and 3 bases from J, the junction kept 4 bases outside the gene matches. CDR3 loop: CSVSSGGSTDTQYF. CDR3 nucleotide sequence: TGCAGCGTTTCTAGCGGGGGGTCAACAGATACGCAGTATTTT.

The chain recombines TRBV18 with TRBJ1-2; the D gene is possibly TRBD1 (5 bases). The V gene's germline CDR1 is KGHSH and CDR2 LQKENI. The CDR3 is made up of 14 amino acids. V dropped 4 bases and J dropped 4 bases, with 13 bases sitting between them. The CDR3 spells CASSLPETAYGYTF. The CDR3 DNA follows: TGTGCCAGCTCACTTCCGGAGACAGCCTATGGCTACACCTTC.

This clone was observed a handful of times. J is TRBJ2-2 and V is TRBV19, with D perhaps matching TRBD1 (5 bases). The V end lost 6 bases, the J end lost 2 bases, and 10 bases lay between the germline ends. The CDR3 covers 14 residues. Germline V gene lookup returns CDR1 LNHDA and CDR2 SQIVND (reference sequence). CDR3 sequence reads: CASRWGGNTGELFF. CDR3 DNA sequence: TGTGCCAGTAGGTGGGGCGGCAACACCGGGGAGCTGTTTTTT.

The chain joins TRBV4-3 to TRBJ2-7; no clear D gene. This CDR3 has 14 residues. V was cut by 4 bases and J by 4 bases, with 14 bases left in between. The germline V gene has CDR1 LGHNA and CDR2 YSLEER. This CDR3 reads CASSRSGSAYEQYF. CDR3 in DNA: TGCGCCAGCAGCCGCTCCGGGTCGGCGTACGAGCAGTACTTC.

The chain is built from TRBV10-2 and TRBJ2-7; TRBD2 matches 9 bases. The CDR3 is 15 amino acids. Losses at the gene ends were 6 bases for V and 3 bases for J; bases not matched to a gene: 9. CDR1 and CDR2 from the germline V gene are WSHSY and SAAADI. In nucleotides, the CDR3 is TGCGCCAGCAGAGAGAGCGGGGGGTTCCACTACGAGCAGTACTTC. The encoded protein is CASRESGGFHYEQYF.